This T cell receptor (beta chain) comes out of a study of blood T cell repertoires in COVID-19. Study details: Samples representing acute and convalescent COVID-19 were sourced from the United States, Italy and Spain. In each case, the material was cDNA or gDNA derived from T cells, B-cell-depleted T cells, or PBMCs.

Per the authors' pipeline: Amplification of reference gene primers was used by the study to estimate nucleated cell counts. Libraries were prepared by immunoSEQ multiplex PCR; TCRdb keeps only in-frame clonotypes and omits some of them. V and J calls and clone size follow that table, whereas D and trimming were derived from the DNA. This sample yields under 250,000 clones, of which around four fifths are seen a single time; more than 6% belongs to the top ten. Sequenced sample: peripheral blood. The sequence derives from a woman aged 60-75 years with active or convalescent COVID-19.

CDR3 bases: TGTGCCTGGAGTGGGGACACGGGCAATCAGCCCCAGCATTTT. Translation gives CAWSGDTGNQPQHF. This chain links TRBV30 with TRBJ1-5; TRBD1 might be the D (6 bases). There are 14 residues in the CDR3. CDR1 and CDR2 from the germline V gene are GTSNPN and SVGIG (reference sequence). V gave up 1 base and J gave up 2 bases, with 9 bases separating them.